Described below is a single T cell receptor beta chain sequence and its context. The antigen is unknown. Generated by immunoSEQ multiplex PCR, the TCRdb table keeps only in-frame clones and is missing some. This sample has roughly 97,000 clones, with 93% found just once. Germline V gene lookup returns CDR1 SNHLY and CDR2 FYNNEI. This CDR3 has 15 residues. Trimming left V 4 bases short and J 6 bases short, with 13 bases between. The data are from a study of T cell responses to AZD1222 COVID-19 vaccine. General observations from the study: Spike-spanning, vaccine-associated CD4 TCRs were dominant at 160-218 and 743-854.

The sequenced sample was peripheral blood, obtained on day 0 of AZD1222 vaccination. This sequence joins TRBV2 and TRBJ1-6; D is possibly TRBD1 (5 bases). This TCR came from an adult in good health. The CDR3 is CASSGRDGINSPLHF. The CDR3 DNA follows: TGTGCCAGCAGTGGCCGGGACGGTATTAATTCACCCCTCCACTTT.